This TCR beta chain was sequenced in a study of CD8 T cells in Susac syndrome. Reverse transcription of roughly 0.45 to 1 ug RNA was carried out with random hexamers. One entry per CDR3 protein, called by TCRdb with MiXCR from the immunoSEQ multiplex PCR reads. The sample has 50,000 to 55,000 distinct CDR3 sequences, roughly 94% seen once. This CDR3 comprises 12 residues. A single count supports this clonotype. The junction differs from germline at one of its ends, possibly a read error. Sequenced sample: CD8+ T cells from PBMCs. The clonotype was recovered from a human donor with Susac syndrome. The chain links TRBV12-3 or TRBV12-4 to TRBJ1-4; D not resolved. The CDR3 sequence is CASSLADERLFF. The CDR3 DNA follows: TGTGCCAGCAGTCTAGCCGATGAAAGACTGTTTTTT.